This paragraph reports one T cell receptor (beta chain). This clone came up a few times. Its antigen target is currently unknown. The record has no base qualities; no much larger clone is one base away. These data are taken from a study of T cells after posttransplantation cyclophosphamide (dated by TCRdb to about 2016). Notes on the research overall: Using TRB sequencing, the study followed how the T cell repertoire rebuilt after myeloablative bone marrow transplantation with posttransplantation cyclophosphamide given as GVHD prophylaxis. Samples from approximately 40 PTCy-treated patients and 16 related bone marrow donors of those patients were subjected to antigen receptor sequencing. Blood from all 35 or so PTCy patients who had 1-year posttransplant specimens underwent TRB sequencing. In 3 patients, up to about 3 additional blood samples taken between 2 and 5.2 years after transplant also underwent TRB sequencing, as did pretransplant blood from a handful of patients. Because TRA and TRB clonality correlated tightly in 9 samples, later TCR analyses were limited to TRB. Public TRB sequences were checked against a database of over 3,500 sequences associated with responses to pathogens, tumor antigens, self-antigens and alloantigens. The full study reports these points: The TRB repertoires of T cells infiltrating skin or the GI tract showed only limited overlap with the TRB repertoires found in blood. Across the 45 or so patients, TRB clonality was highly associated with recipient CMV seropositivity and CMV reactivation, and diversity with PTCy was similar to that in the CNI/methotrexate controls. Donor-recipient similarity was low at 1-2 months but rose over the first year, and later blood repertoires were often dominated by donor CD8+ memory clones.

TRB sequencing used genomic DNA with the immunoSEQ assay at survey resolution or the hsTCRB kit. The original methods were these. The immunoSEQ software handled initial read processing, and the LymphoSeq R package was used for repertoire analyses. Clonality was calculated as 1 minus normalized Shannon entropy, and the Gini coefficient was also calculated for each TRB dataset. To infer phenotypes in unsorted samples, TRB sequences from sorted subsets of the recipient or donor were mapped onto the unsorted samples of the same recipient. TCRdb retrieved this table from immuneACCESS and kept in-frame rearrangements only. Not all clones are present; in checked studies, unresolved V genes account for under half, and no reason is known for the remainder. V and J calls and clone size follow that table, whereas D and trimming were derived from the DNA. The sample table shows 9,500 to 15,000 clones, and 80% to 85% are seen once. Jointly, the top ten make up around 3.7% of the sample.

The control cohort consisted of 11 patients who had myeloablative marrow transplants with methotrexate plus a calcineurin inhibitor and who were sampled 1 year after transplant. Mononuclear cells from peripheral blood and bone marrow were separated by Ficoll-Hypaque density centrifugation and then cryopreserved. Per the germline V gene, SGHRS is the CDR1 and YFSETQ is the CDR2. V and J lose 7 bases and 2 bases, and a span of 14 bases separates them. The CDR3 holds 14 amino acids from the cysteine to the phenylalanine. The read is trimmed to its CDR3 DNA, 42 bases read in frame from base 1. Here the chain combines TRBV5-1 and TRBJ2-3; D gene: possibly TRBD1, on 5 matching bases. The origin of this receptor is a male patient in his 30s who received an allogeneic stem cell transplant from an unrelated donor, was CMV-positive, and had acute GVHD only. Some T cells may be donor cells from the graft after a transplant. The sequences come from PBMCs, collected 367 days after allogeneic stem cell transplant with calcineurin inhibitor and methotrexate. The DNA sequence is given as TGCGCCAGCCAGGGAATGGGATTCACAGATACGCAGTATTTT. It specifies CASQGMGFTDTQYF.